The 2 T cell receptor beta chains presented below share a single source sample, sequenced in a study of T cells in localized non-small cell lung cancer. TCRdb keeps only in-frame clones here, not all; method: immunoSEQ multiplex PCR. This sample has 45,000 or so clones, with 75% to 95% found just once. The sequenced sample was PBMCs, obtained before any cancer treatment. The receptors stem from a woman aged 35-75 years with stage II lung adenocarcinoma.

The chain has TRBV5-1 and TRBJ1-1; 7 nucleotides align to TRBD1. The CDR3 covers 13 residues. Unmatched junction bases numbered 5, after V lost 5 bases and J lost 4 bases. Germline V CDR1 and CDR2: SGHRS, YFSETQ. The CDR3 sequence is CASRGTDLTEAFF. DNA for the CDR3: TGCGCCAGCAGAGGGACAGATCTCACTGAAGCTTTCTTT.

The J gene is TRBJ1-1, the V gene TRBV2; 10 nucleotides agree with TRBD1. This CDR3 has 17 amino acids. Unmatched junction bases numbered 11, after V lost 4 bases and J lost 3 bases. The germline CDR1 and CDR2 sequences are SNHLY and FYNNEI. The CDR3 sequence is CASSGMWDRGSDTEAFF. CDR3 bases: TGTGCCAGCAGTGGAATGTGGGACAGGGGTTCGGACACTGAAGCTTTCTTT.